The entry below gives a single TCR beta chain sequence along with its context. Its specificity is unknown. Tumor samples were taken before definitive surgery or chemotherapy. This entry belongs to a study of high-grade serous ovarian cancer treatment subgroups. Measured with immunoSEQ multiplex PCR; TCRdb has only the in-frame clones, and not every one. The data show around 8,800 clones, about nine tenths seen once. General observations from the study: Without spatial data, bulk sequencing limits insight into HGSC tumor diversity. Tumors within one patient showed repertoire similarity of roughly 0.11 to 0.8. CDR1 and CDR2 were left unanalyzed; analyses focused on CDR3.

This CDR3 region has 14 residues. V lost 4 bases, J lost 3 bases, and 9 bases lay in between. The germline V gene encodes CDR1 LNHDA and CDR2 SQIVND (reference sequence). This TCR was recovered from a human donor with high-grade serous ovarian cancer. Sequencing was carried out using tumor tissue. The chain couples TRBV19 to TRBJ2-2, with TRBD1 as a possible D gene (5 bases). CDR3: CASSRQTDTGELFF. Here the CDR3 DNA reads TGTGCCAGTAGTAGACAGACTGACACCGGGGAGCTGTTTTTT. Full variable domain (outside the CDR3, taken from reference TRBV19 and TRBJ2-2): DGGITQSPKYLFRKEGQNVTLSCEQNLNHDAMYWYRQDPGQGLRLIYYSQIVNDFQKGDIAEGYSVSREKKESFPLTVTSAQKNPTAFYLCASSRQTDTGELFFGEGSRLTVL.